Below are 10 T cell receptor beta chains sequenced from a single sample in a study of long-term antiretroviral therapy in people with HIV. Sequencing used immunoSEQ v3.0 at survey level. Measured with immunoSEQ multiplex PCR; TCRdb has only the in-frame clones, and not every one. The data contain 45,000 or so clones, around 93% of them singletons. The source material was unsorted PBMCs, sampled 9 to 9.5 years after starting antiretroviral therapy. These TCRs come from a man aged 30-40 years with HIV.

The count of this clone is one. V is TRBV4-1 and J is TRBJ2-6, with D hard to call. This CDR3 region has 15 residues. Trimming took off 3 bases at V and 0 bases at J, with 6 bases between the two ends. Germline V gene data show CDR1 as MGHRA and CDR2 as YSYEKL. Here the CDR3 DNA reads TGCGCCAGCAGCCAGGGGTTCTCTGGGGCCAACGTCCTGACTTTC. Translation gives CASSQGFSGANVLTF.

V usage is TRBV7-3 and J usage is TRBJ2-2; the D call may be TRBD1 or TRBD2 (6 bases each). Between the trimmed V and J ends, which lost 1 base and 2 bases, there was a span of 20 bases. CDR3 size: 19 residues. Germline loops: CDR1 SGHTA, CDR2 FQGTGA. In nucleotides, the CDR3 is TGTGCCAGCAGCTTAAAGGGGGGTTCAGGGACACCCAACACCGGGGAGCTGTTTTTT. It is translated as CASSLKGGSGTPNTGELFF.

V is TRBV5-1 and J is TRBJ2-2; D is unresolved. CDR1 and CDR2 from the germline V gene are SGHRS and YFSETQ. The CDR3 is 13 amino acids. V was pared by 9 bases and J by 4 bases, with 13 bases between. CDR3 nucleotides: TGCGCCACCCGTTCTGACCCCACCGGGGAGCTGTTTTTT. It codes for CATRSDPTGELFF. The whole variable domain, remainder taken from reference TRBV5-1 and TRBJ2-2, is KAGVTQTPRYLIKTRGQQVTLSCSPISGHRSVSWYQQTPGQGLQFLFEYFSETQRNKGNFPGRFSGRQFSNSRSEMNVSTLELGDSALYLCATRSDPTGELFFGEGSRLTVL.

J is TRBJ2-4 and V is TRBV11-2; 7 bases are shared with TRBD1. Germline CDR1 SGHAT, CDR2 FQNNGV. With 1 base clipped from V and 8 bases from J, the junction kept 17 bases outside the gene matches. CDR3 size: 18 residues. The CDR3 here is CASSLGKGRHRGVDIQYF. The DNA of the CDR3 is TGTGCCAGCAGCTTAGGTAAAGGTAGACACAGGGGAGTAGACATTCAGTACTTC.

The CDR3 DNA follows: TGCGCCAGCAGTCCTGGACAGGGGGCGGGTGGCTACACCTTC. This encodes CASSPGQGAGGYTF. The chain carries TRBV5-1 and TRBJ1-2; the match to TRBD1 covers 11 bases. Germline CDR1 reads SGHRS; CDR2 reads YFSETQ. The CDR3 sequence is 14 residues long. J lost 7 bases, V lost 5 bases, and 7 bases had no gene match.

The gene calls are TRBV7-2 and TRBJ1-1; D possibly corresponds to TRBD1 (5 bases). Trimming removed 3 bases from V and 1 base from J, with 9 bases in between. Germline assignment: CDR1 SGHTA and CDR2 FQGNSA. This CDR3 has 14 amino acids. The CDR3 nucleotides read TGTGCCAGCAGCTTTTATCAGGGGAACACTGAAGCTTTCTTT. This translates into CASSFYQGNTEAFF.

V usage is TRBV25-1 and J usage is TRBJ2-5; TRBD1 aligns across 7 bases. Germline V gene data show CDR1 as MGHDK and CDR2 as SYGVNS. V trimming: 6 bases; J trimming: 7 bases; junction bases outside the gene matches: 17. This CDR3 region has 16 residues. CDR3 DNA: TGTGCCAGCAGCCGACTCGGGGTCAAGAAGGGGGCGACCCAGTACTTC. The encoded protein is CASSRLGVKKGATQYF.

The sample holds one count of this clone. The J gene is TRBJ1-4, the V gene TRBV28, with D perhaps matching TRBD1 (5 bases). Germline V gene lookup returns CDR1 MDHEN and CDR2 SYDVKM. CDR3 length: 13 residues. V lost 2 bases and J 10 bases, leaving 11 bases between the germline ends. CDR3 residues: CASSLNGRGKLFF. In nucleotides, the CDR3 is TGTGCCAGCAGTTTAAATGGGAGGGGAAAACTGTTTTTT.

The chain has TRBV7-2 and TRBJ2-2, with D uncertain. In germline, CDR1 is SGHTA, CDR2 FQGNSA. The CDR3 has 14 amino acids. The ends were cut back, 6 bases at V and 5 bases at J, with 13 bases in the middle. Here the CDR3 reads CASSREAMTGELFF. In DNA form, the CDR3 reads TGTGCCAGCAGTCGAGAGGCGATGACCGGGGAGCTGTTTTTT.

The chain links TRBV5-5 to TRBJ1-4, with D possibly being TRBD1 (5 bases). Germline CDR1 is SGHKS and CDR2 is YYEKEE (reference sequence). The CDR3 is 15 residues long. V lost 3 bases and J lost 8, with 17 bases in between. The CDR3 DNA reads TGTGCCAGCAGCTCATCCGGGACGTTAGGAGAAAAACTGTTTTTT. This codes for CASSSSGTLGEKLFF.